The 8 T cell receptor beta chains below come from one sample, sequenced in a study of cytomegalovirus exposure and HLA in healthy donors. The protocol was immunoSEQ multiplex PCR, while the TCRdb copy is restricted to in-frame clones and leaves out a portion. The sample has 150,000 to 200,000 clones; about 80% are singletons. Sequencing was done on a sample of PBMCs. The receptors stem from a woman aged 18-29 years in good health and CMV-seropositive.

The CDR3 region is CASSVGNRYNEQFF. CDR3 in DNA: TGTGCCAGCAGCGTAGGGAACAGGTACAATGAGCAGTTCTTC. The chain combines TRBV9 with TRBJ2-1; possible D gene TRBD1, 5 bases. The CDR3 sequence is 14 residues long. Trimming shortened V by 0 bases and J by 4 bases, and 8 bases separated the two germline ends. Germline V gene data show CDR1 as SGDLS and CDR2 as YYNGEE.

Written as DNA, the CDR3 is TGTGCCAGCACCCCCTCGGGGTTAGAGACCCAGTACTTC. This codes for CASTPSGLETQYF. The V gene is TRBV7-6, the J gene TRBJ2-5; possible D gene TRBD2, 5 bases. Germline V gene data show CDR1 as SGHVS and CDR2 as FNYEAQ. V was pared by 7 bases and J by 4 bases, with 13 bases between. The CDR3 contains 13 residues.

V and J are TRBV11-2 and TRBJ1-1, with D unclear. The CDR3 runs to 12 residues. The V and J ends lost 5 bases and 5 bases respectively, with 9 bases between them. Germline V gives CDR1 SGHAT, CDR2 FQNNGV. CDR3 loop: CASSTRGTEAFF. The CDR3, as DNA: TGTGCCAGCAGCACCCGAGGTACTGAAGCTTTCTTT. Using reference TRBV11-2 and TRBJ1-1 for the parts outside the CDR3, the full variable domain is EAGVAQSPRYKIIEKRQSVAFWCNPISGHATLYWYQQILGQGPKLLIQFQNNGVVDDSQLPKDRFSAERLKGVDSTLKIQPAKLEDSAVYLCASSTRGTEAFFGQGTRLTVV.

The J gene is TRBJ2-1, the V gene TRBV29-1; maybe TRBD1 (5 bases). Germline loops: CDR1 SQVTM, CDR2 ANQGSEA. Trimming removed 7 bases from V and 5 bases from J, with 15 bases in between. This CDR3 contains 13 residues. The CDR3 DNA follows: TGCAGCGGGAGACAGACCCCCGACAATGAGCAGTTCTTC. This gives the protein CSGRQTPDNEQFF.

The chain uses TRBV10-3 and TRBJ2-7; TRBD1 matches at 9 bases. The V gene end was trimmed by 8 bases and the J gene end by 3 bases; junction bases not matched to a gene: 5. The germline CDR1 and CDR2 sequences are ENHRY and SYGVKD. The CDR3 is 13 amino acids. As DNA, the CDR3 is TGTGCCATCTTTCCGGGACAGGGCTACGAGCAGTACTTC. This encodes CAIFPGQGYEQYF.

This clone appeared a few times. The V and J genes are TRBV19 and TRBJ1-6; D is unresolved. Trimming removed 5 bases from V and 7 bases from J, with 12 bases in between. The CDR3 has 14 residues. Germline V gene lookup returns CDR1 LNHDA and CDR2 SQIVND (reference sequence). CDR3 loop: CASSPDKRNSPLHF. The DNA of the CDR3 is TGTGCCAGTAGTCCCGACAAACGGAATTCACCCCTCCACTTT.

The rearrangement uses TRBV6-1 and TRBJ1-1; D is ambiguous. Germline V gene sequence: CDR1 MNHNS, CDR2 SASEGT. The CDR3 runs to 11 residues. Trimming cost V 5 bases and J 5 bases, with 6 bases left between them. CDR3 sequence reads: CASSRDTEAFF. The CDR3 bases are TGTGCCAGCAGTCGGGATACTGAAGCTTTCTTT.

The chain's CDR3 is CASSLTQGEQFF. Written as DNA, the CDR3 is TGTGCCAGCAGCTTAACACAGGGTGAGCAGTTCTTC. The V call is TRBV5-6, the J call TRBJ2-1; a possible D gene is TRBD1 (6 bases). There are 12 residues in the CDR3. V shed 2 bases and J shed 9 bases, with 9 bases lying between them. CDR1 and CDR2 from the germline V gene are SGHDT and YYEEEE.